This TCR beta chain was profiled in a study of vaccination and CD4 T cells after COVID-19. Losses at the gene ends were 5 bases for V and 5 bases for J; bases not matched to a gene: 20. The CDR3 extends over 19 amino acids. CDR1 is SGHTA, CDR2 FQGNSA, per germline. Treatment noted: approximately nine-day PBMC culture with coronavirus spike peptide pools or control peptides (ViraFEST assay). With the Oncomine TCR Beta short-read assay, DNA from cultured CD4+ T cells was sequenced. TCRdb re-called the PCR reads with MiXCR, one entry per CDR3 protein. The sample has approximately 12,000 distinct CDR3 sequences; over 20% are singletons. This clonotype is hyperexpanded (1% or more) in the sample. Its antigen remains unidentified.

Sequencing was performed on CD4+ T cells from blood, cultured in vitro, taken before SARS-CoV-2 vaccination. This TCR was sampled from a human donor who received a COVID-19 vaccine. This chain links TRBV7-2 with TRBJ2-5; TRBD2 agrees at 10 bases. CDR3 DNA: TGTGCCAGCAGCCTCTTGAGTCGGCAAGCGGGGGGGCCGGGGGAGACCCAGTACTTC. Its translation is CASSLLSRQAGGPGETQYF.